Listed below are T cell receptor beta chains from one sample, sequenced in a study of graft-versus-host responses after intestinal transplantation. Sequencing used immunoSEQ multiplex PCR; TCRdb keeps in-frame clones, though not all of them. The top ten clones hold just over 3% of a sample with roughly 9,200 clones, roughly a third of them seen once. Here the sequenced sample was alloreactive CD8+ T cells from a mixed lymphocyte reaction culture, taken before transplantation. These receptors originate from a human patient who was an organ donor for intestinal transplantation. Each CDR3 is given with its conserved first and last residue. The D gene is left open where the match is weak. Size values are once, few and many counts, or a class for expanded clones, and some rows have none.

clone_size d_call j_call v_call cdr3_nt cdr3_aa
medium-sized - TRBJ1-2 TRBV5-6 TGTGCCAGCAGCCCGGAGGGAGGTATGGGGCTTGGTGATGGCTACACCTTC CASSPEGGMGLGDGYTF
few - TRBJ2-1 TRBV6-4 TGTGCCAGCAGTGACTCGAAGGGAGGTGGCAATGAGCAGTTCTTC CASSDSKGGGNEQFF
- - TRBJ1-6 TRBV19 TGTGCCAGTAGTATAAGTCAGGGCAATTCACCCCTCCACTTT CASSISQGNSPLHF
- TRBD2 TRBJ2-7 TRBV7-9 TGTGCCAGCAGCCATACTAGCGCCTACGAGCAGTACTTC CASSHTSAYEQYF
medium-sized - TRBJ1-3 TRBV5-6 TGTGCCAGCAGCTTGACAGGGAACACCGGAAACACCATATATTTT CASSLTGNTGNTIYF
- - TRBJ2-6 TRBV15 TGTGCCACCACACCCGGGGAGGCGTCCCCCGGCGTCCTGACTTTC CATTPGEASPGVLTF
medium-sized - TRBJ2-5 TRBV5-1 TGCGCCAGCAGCTCGGGTCGGCGGGTACAAGAGACCCAGTACTTC CASSSGRRVQETQYF
- - TRBJ1-4 TRBV21-1 TGTGCCAGCAGCAAATTAGGACAGGGCGAAACTAATGAAAAACTGTTTTTT CASSKLGQGETNEKLFF
- TRBD1 TRBJ2-1 TRBV7-9 TGTGCCAGCAGCGCCGGGACAGGGGGCCTCTCGAGTGCCTACAATGAGCAGTTCTTC CASSAGTGGLSSAYNEQFF
once TRBD2 TRBJ2-1 TRBV28 TGTGCCAGCAGCACCGGGACTAGCGGGAGTTCCTACAATGAGCAGTTCTTC CASSTGTSGSSYNEQFF
- - TRBJ1-2 TRBV9 TGTGCCAGCAGCGACTCCCCTTCCTCTGGCTACACCTTC CASSDSPSSGYTF
- TRBD2 TRBJ2-7 TRBV4-1 TGCGCCAGCAGCCCTGACGGATTGGGAAGCGGGGGAATCTACGAGCAGTACTTC CASSPDGLGSGGIYEQYF
medium-sized TRBD1 TRBJ2-7 TRBV29-1 TGCAGCGCTAGCCATCCGGGACAGAGGTCCAACGAGCAGTACTTC CSASHPGQRSNEQYF
few - TRBJ2-5 TRBV7-9 TGTGCCAGCAGCTTGAGACAAGGACAAGAGACCCAGTACTTC CASSLRQGQETQYF
few TRBD2 TRBJ2-1 TRBV13 TGTGCCAGCAGCTTGACCCCTAGCGGGGAATACAATGAGCAGTTCTTC CASSLTPSGEYNEQFF
- - TRBJ2-3 TRBV7-3 TGTGCCAGCAGCTTAAGTGGCCTGATCACAGATACGCAGTATTTT CASSLSGLITDTQYF
few - TRBJ2-6 TRBV4-2 TGTGCCAGCAGCCCTCGGGGGTCTGGGGCCAACGTCCTGACTTTC CASSPRGSGANVLTF
- - TRBJ2-1 TRBV4-1 TGCGCCAGCAGCCAAGGACTAATTGAGCAGTTCTTC CASSQGLIEQFF
medium-sized TRBD2 TRBJ2-7 TRBV15 TGTGCCACCAGCAGAGAAGGGGCGGGTGAGGAGGCACTAATCCAAAGCGGGAGATTATACGAGCAGTACTTC CATSREGAGEEALIQSGRLYEQYF
- - TRBJ1-3 TRBV11-3 TGTGCCAGCAGCTGGACAGCCGGAAACACCATATATTTT CASSWTAGNTIYF
- - TRBJ1-2 TRBV4-3 TGCGCCAGCAGCCAAGATCGTCAGGGTGGCTATGGCTACACCTTC CASSQDRQGGYGYTF
- TRBD1 TRBJ2-3 TRBV29-1 TGCAGCGTTGGAAGGGGACAGAGCACAGATACGCAGTATTTT CSVGRGQSTDTQYF
- - TRBJ1-3 TRBV21-1 TGTGCCAGCAGCCTCCCGACAGGCTCTGGAAACACCATATATTTT CASSLPTGSGNTIYF
few TRBD2 TRBJ2-2 TRBV27 TGTGCCAGCAGGCCGAGACTAGCGGGGATCGGGGAGCTGTTTTTT CASRPRLAGIGELFF
- - TRBJ1-1 TRBV19 TGTGCCAGTAGTACTGGAGGCGGGAACACTGAAGCTTTCTTT CASSTGGGNTEAFF
few - TRBJ2-7 TRBV7-2 TGTGCCAGCAGCCTAAGCGGGACAATCAGCGAGCAGTACTTC CASSLSGTISEQYF
few TRBD1 TRBJ2-5 TRBV10-2 TGCGCCAGCAGGGGGACAGGGAAAGAGACCCAGTACTTC CASRGTGKETQYF
- - TRBJ2-7 TRBV6-5 TGTGCCAGCAGTAGGGGGGGAACCGAGCAGTACTTC CASSRGGTEQYF
medium-sized TRBD1 TRBJ2-2 TRBV19 TGTGCCAGTTCCTGGACAGGGAATTCCGGAGGGGAGCTGTTTTTT CASSWTGNSGGELFF
- - TRBJ2-3 TRBV27 TGTGCCAGCAGTTTTAGGCTAGAAAGTACGGATACGCAGTATTTT CASSFRLESTDTQYF
medium-sized - TRBJ2-2 TRBV6-1 TGTGCCAGCAGTGAAGCAGGCGGGGATACCGGGGAGCTGTTTTTT CASSEAGGDTGELFF
- TRBD1 TRBJ1-1 TRBV7-6 TGTGCCAGCAGCTTTAGGGGGCGAGGAGGCGGTCGAGCTTTCTTT CASSFRGRGGGRAFF
- - TRBJ2-7 TRBV6-5 TGTGCCAGCCGGCGGGCGGGTACCTCCTACGAGCAGTACTTC CASRRAGTSYEQYF
- - TRBJ2-7 TRBV20-1 TGCAGTGGGGTGACTTTAGGCGAGCAGTACTTC CSGVTLGEQYF
- - TRBJ2-4 TRBV11-3 TGTGCCAGCAGCTTGGCCCAGAACAACATTCAGTACTTC CASSLAQNNIQYF
medium-sized TRBD2 TRBJ2-7 TRBV4-1 TGCGCCAGCAGCCAAATCGACGGGCGGGAGTTCGAGCAGTACTTC CASSQIDGREFEQYF
medium-sized - TRBJ1-1 TRBV6-6 TGTGCCAGCACATTAGGGGCTATCACTGAAGCTTTCTTT CASTLGAITEAFF
- - TRBJ1-3 TRBV4-1 TGCGCCAGCAGCCAAGACCGGACAGCCGGAAACACCATATATTTT CASSQDRTAGNTIYF
few - TRBJ1-3 TRBV5-4 TGCGCCAGCAGCCAGGGGACCGGACCAAACACCATATATTTT CASSQGTGPNTIYF
- TRBD1 TRBJ1-2 TRBV20-1 TGCAGTGTATGGGACAGGGATGGCTACACCTTC CSVWDRDGYTF
medium-sized - TRBJ1-2 TRBV6-5 TGTGCCAGCAGTTACTCTTACACCTATGGCTACACCTTC CASSYSYTYGYTF
- TRBD1 TRBJ1-5 TRBV6-5 TGTGCCAGCAGTTACGTCAGGACAGGGGACCAGCCCCAGCATTTT CASSYVRTGDQPQHF
medium-sized TRBD1 TRBJ1-2 TRBV4-1 TGCGCCAGCAGCCAAGGGTCACGCCGGACAGGGAAGGGCTACACCTTC CASSQGSRRTGKGYTF
- - TRBJ2-2 TRBV9 TGTGCCAGCAGCCTGGCGGAGTCGCCGCGGACAGAGAACACTGGGGAGCTGTTTTTT CASSLAESPRTENTGELFF
few - TRBJ1-5 TRBV11-3 TGTGCCAGCAGCCTCCGAGGGCAGCCCCAGCATTTT CASSLRGQPQHF
few TRBD1 TRBJ2-7 TRBV5-5 TGTGCCAGCAGCTTGCTGGGACAGGGGGCCTACGAGCAGTACTTC CASSLLGQGAYEQYF
medium-sized - TRBJ1-3 TRBV28 TGTGCCAGCAGTGTGGCGGAGGGAAACACCATATATTTT CASSVAEGNTIYF
- - TRBJ1-4 TRBV27 TGTGCCAGCAGACGTACCTTTACAGGGTTCGAGGAAAAACTGTTTTTT CASRRTFTGFEEKLFF
- - TRBJ2-7 TRBV27 TGTGCCAGCAGTTTATTTGCCGGGAGTACCTACGAGCAGTACTTC CASSLFAGSTYEQYF
once - TRBJ1-2 TRBV7-3 TGTGCCAGCAGCTTAATTTCAGGGGCCGGGGGCTACACCTTC CASSLISGAGGYTF
- - TRBJ2-7 TRBV6-5 TGTGCCAGCAGTTACTCGACAGCCTCCTACGAGCAGTACTTC CASSYSTASYEQYF
medium-sized TRBD1 TRBJ1-1 TRBV2 TGTGCCAGTACAGGGGACCCCACCAACACTGAAGCTTTCTTT CASTGDPTNTEAFF
few - TRBJ2-5 TRBV21-1 TGTGCCAGCAGCAAAAGAGGGGGAGCTAGCGGGGAGTTTCAAGAGACCCAGTACTTC CASSKRGGASGEFQETQYF